These T cell receptor beta chains were read from a single sample in a study of cytomegalovirus exposure and HLA in healthy donors. Assay: immunoSEQ multiplex PCR; the TCRdb copy retains only in-frame clones and omits some. The sample shows just over 200,000 clones, 65% to 85% of them seen only once. What was sequenced was PBMCs. These receptors were collected from a man in his fifties in good health and CMV-seronegative. CDR3s include the opening cysteine and the closing phenylalanine or tryptophan. Fields, in order: clone size, J gene, D gene, V gene, CDR3 protein, CDR3 DNA. A D gene is named only where the DNA matches it firmly. Expanded clones get a size class; other rows say once, few or many, or leave the size out.

. | TRBJ2-7 | . | TRBV11-2 | CASSLAGSSQYF | TGTGCCAGCAGCTTAGCGGGGTCCTCGCAGTACTTC
. | TRBJ2-5 | TRBD2 | TRBV7-3 | CASSLAGRGETQYF | TGTGCCAGCAGTCTAGCGGGAAGAGGAGAGACCCAGTACTTC
. | TRBJ1-5 | TRBD1 | TRBV19 | CASSDRDRGKSNQPQHF | TGTGCCAGTAGTGATAGGGACAGGGGCAAAAGCAATCAGCCCCAGCATTTT
. | TRBJ2-1 | TRBD2 | TRBV7-9 | CASSPLAGGRDEQFF | TGTGCCAGCAGCCCACTAGCGGGAGGTCGGGATGAGCAGTTCTTC
. | TRBJ2-1 | TRBD2 | TRBV11-2 | CASSPSGGHYNEQFF | TGTGCCAGCAGCCCTAGCGGGGGGCATTACAATGAGCAGTTCTTC
. | TRBJ1-2 | TRBD1 | TRBV5-4 | CASSFRGASGYTF | TGTGCCAGCAGCTTCAGGGGGGCCAGTGGCTACACCTTC
. | TRBJ2-1 | TRBD2 | TRBV19 | CASSLGSGVYNEQFF | TGTGCCAGTAGCCTTGGGAGCGGGGTATACAATGAGCAGTTCTTC
. | TRBJ2-5 | . | TRBV14 | CASRFGETQYF | TGTGCCAGCAGGTTCGGGGAGACCCAGTACTTC
once | TRBJ2-6 | . | TRBV28 | CASSLGGRRASGANVLTF | TGTGCCAGCAGCCTTGGGGGCCGCCGAGCCTCTGGGGCCAACGTCCTGACTTTC
. | TRBJ1-6 | . | TRBV6-5 | CASTGGSYNSPLHF | TGTGCCAGCACCGGGGGTTCCTATAATTCACCCCTCCACTTT
few | TRBJ2-4 | . | TRBV18 | CASSEIRGAKNIQYF | TGTGCCAGCTCAGAGATCAGGGGAGCCAAAAACATTCAGTACTTC
. | TRBJ2-1 | TRBD2 | TRBV7-6 | CASSLKGLAGVNEQFF | TGTGCCAGCAGCTTAAAGGGACTAGCGGGAGTCAATGAGCAGTTCTTC
. | TRBJ1-2 | TRBD1 | TRBV6-1 | CASSEGQGAPPNYGYTF | TGTGCCAGCAGTGAGGGACAGGGGGCGCCACCGAACTATGGCTACACCTTC
. | TRBJ2-5 | TRBD1 | TRBV5-1 | CASSRDRGLETQYF | TGCGCCAGCAGCCGGGACAGGGGGCTAGAGACCCAGTACTTC
. | TRBJ2-2 | TRBD2 | TRBV19 | CASISGTSGTGELFF | TGTGCCAGTATTTCCGGGACTAGCGGGACCGGGGAGCTGTTTTTT
. | TRBJ1-6 | . | TRBV28 | CASSATGTWHNSPLHF | TGTGCCAGCAGTGCTACAGGTACCTGGCATAATTCACCCCTCCACTTT
. | TRBJ2-3 | TRBD2 | TRBV12-5 | CASASSGTSGKGTQYF | TGTGCTAGTGCCTCTTCCGGGACTAGCGGGAAGGGTACGCAGTATTTT
. | TRBJ1-2 | TRBD1 | TRBV6-5 | CASSYKTGGFYGYTF | TGTGCCAGCAGTTACAAGACAGGGGGGTTCTATGGCTACACCTTC
. | TRBJ2-7 | TRBD2 | TRBV27 | CASSHTSGSVSEQYF | TGTGCCAGCAGTCACACTAGCGGGAGCGTCAGCGAGCAGTACTTC
few | TRBJ2-3 | . | TRBV25-1 | CASSTGNGDIDTQYF | TGTGCCAGCAGTACAGGGAACGGGGACATAGATACGCAGTATTTT
. | TRBJ1-1 | TRBD1 | TRBV6-6 | CASSNSNRGGTEAFF | TGTGCCAGCAGTAACTCTAACAGGGGAGGAACTGAAGCTTTCTTT
. | TRBJ2-7 | . | TRBV15 | CATSRDLRSSYEQYF | TGTGCCACCAGCAGAGATCTTCGGTCCTCCTACGAGCAGTACTTC
. | TRBJ2-1 | TRBD2 | TRBV29-1 | CSVTDLASGILSSYNEQFF | TGCAGCGTGACAGACCTGGCTAGCGGGATCCTCTCTTCCTACAATGAGCAGTTCTTC
once | TRBJ2-1 | TRBD2 | TRBV29-1 | CSVPALAGAEQFF | TGCAGCGTGCCTGCACTAGCGGGAGCTGAGCAGTTCTTC
. | TRBJ1-5 | TRBD1 | TRBV10-3 | CASTQGGVSNQPQHF | TGTGCCTCAACACAGGGGGGTGTAAGCAATCAGCCCCAGCATTTT
. | TRBJ2-3 | . | TRBV27 | CASSSTGPGDTQYF | TGTGCCAGCAGTTCGACAGGTCCAGGGGATACGCAGTATTTT
. | TRBJ2-2 | . | TRBV5-6 | CASSQGQVNTGELFF | TGTGCCAGCAGCCAGGGACAAGTAAACACCGGGGAGCTGTTTTTT
. | TRBJ2-1 | . | TRBV30 | CAWGSSDEQFF | TGTGCCTGGGGGAGTTCGGATGAGCAGTTCTTC
. | TRBJ2-1 | . | TRBV27 | CASSLAGPLPFEQEQFF | TGTGCCAGCAGTTTGGCAGGGCCCCTCCCTTTCGAGCAGGAGCAGTTCTTC
few | TRBJ1-1 | . | TRBV28 | CASSLIEEAFF | TGTGCCAGCAGTTTAATAGAGGAAGCTTTCTTT
. | TRBJ2-3 | TRBD2 | TRBV7-2 | CASSLMGTSGSSDTQYF | TGTGCCAGCAGCTTAATGGGGACTAGCGGGAGTTCAGATACGCAGTATTTT
. | TRBJ2-7 | . | TRBV9 | CASSVVLCEQYF | TGTGCCAGCAGCGTAGTCCTTTGCGAGCAGTACTTC
. | TRBJ2-3 | . | TRBV18 | CASSPGGTTDTQYF | TGTGCCAGCTCACCCGGCGGAACCACAGATACGCAGTATTTT
. | TRBJ1-6 | . | TRBV6-5 | CASSYGGQVRPLHF | TGTGCCAGCAGTTACGGGGGACAAGTCAGGCCCCTCCACTTT
few | TRBJ1-3 | . | TRBV28 | CASSSGFGNTIYF | TGTGCCAGCAGTTCAGGGTTCGGAAACACCATATATTTT
. | TRBJ2-6 | . | TRBV6-1 | CASSELVTGSGANVLTF | TGTGCCAGCAGTGAACTGGTGACAGGCTCTGGGGCCAACGTCCTGACTTTC
few | TRBJ1-5 | TRBD1 | TRBV6-6 | CASRLDRVSNQPQHF | TGTGCCAGCAGACTAGACAGGGTTAGCAATCAGCCCCAGCATTTT
. | TRBJ1-5 | . | TRBV7-2 | CASSLGGLGQPQHF | TGTGCCAGCAGCTTAGGAGGGCTGGGTCAGCCCCAGCATTTT
. | TRBJ1-1 | TRBD1 | TRBV27 | CASSLIGGRNTEAFF | TGTGCCAGCAGTTTGATAGGGGGCAGGAACACTGAAGCTTTCTTT